This T cell receptor beta chain was sequenced in a study of T-cell memory formation after mild COVID-19. Study context: Most TCR clusters belonged to a single donor.

TCR alpha and TCR beta cDNA libraries carrying sample barcodes and UMIs came from 5'RACE with constant-segment primers. TCRdb called the 5' RACE reads again in MiXCR, with one record for every CDR3 protein. The sample records a few hundred thousand distinct CDR3 sequences, around 15% being singletons. Worth noting for this clonotype: What it binds is not known.

Study-level findings and limits: Among clones peaking at day 37 in the second wave, SARS-CoV-2 specificity remained unconfirmed.

Trimming removed 4 bases from V and 0 bases from J; junction bases left unmatched: 2. CDR3 size: 15 residues. The sample taken for sequencing was PBMCs or a T cell subset sorted from them (not recorded which). This chain uses TRBV12-3 or TRBV12-4 with TRBJ2-2, with 7 positions matching TRBD1. The TCR was taken from a man between 18 and 29 years old who had mild COVID-19 (a few samples of this study predate the infection). Cell type and time point are not known. The CDR3 nucleotides read TGTGCCAGCAGTTGGGACAGACCGAACACCGGGGAGCTGTTTTTT. Its protein is CASSWDRPNTGELFF.